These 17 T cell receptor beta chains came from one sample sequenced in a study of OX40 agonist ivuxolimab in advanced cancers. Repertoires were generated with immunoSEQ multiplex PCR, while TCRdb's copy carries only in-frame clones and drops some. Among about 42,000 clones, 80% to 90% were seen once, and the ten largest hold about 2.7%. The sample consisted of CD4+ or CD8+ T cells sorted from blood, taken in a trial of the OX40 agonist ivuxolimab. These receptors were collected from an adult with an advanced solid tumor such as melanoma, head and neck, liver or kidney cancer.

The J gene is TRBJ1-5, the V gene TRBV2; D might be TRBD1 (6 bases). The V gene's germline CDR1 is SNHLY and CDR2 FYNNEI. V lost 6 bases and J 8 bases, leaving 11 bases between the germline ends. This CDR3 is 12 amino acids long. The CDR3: CASRGEGEPQHF. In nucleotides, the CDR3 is TGTGCCAGCAGAGGAGAGGGGGAGCCCCAGCATTTT.

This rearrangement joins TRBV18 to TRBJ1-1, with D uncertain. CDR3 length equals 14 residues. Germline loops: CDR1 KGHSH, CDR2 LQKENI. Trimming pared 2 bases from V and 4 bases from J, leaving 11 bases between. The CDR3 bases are TGTGCCAGCTCACCAAGCGAGGGAGGCACTGAAGCTTTCTTT. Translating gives CASSPSEGGTEAFF.

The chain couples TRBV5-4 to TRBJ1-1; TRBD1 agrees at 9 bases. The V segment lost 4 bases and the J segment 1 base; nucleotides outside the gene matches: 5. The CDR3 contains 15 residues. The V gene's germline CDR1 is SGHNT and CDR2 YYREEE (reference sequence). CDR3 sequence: CASSNPTGGNTEAFF. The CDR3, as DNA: TGTGCCAGCAGCAACCCGACAGGGGGGAACACTGAAGCTTTCTTT. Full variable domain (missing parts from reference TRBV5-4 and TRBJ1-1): ETGVTQSPTHLIKTRGQQVTLRCSSQSGHNTVSWYQQALGQGPQFIFQYYREEENGRGNFPPRFSGLQFPNYSSELNVNALELDDSALYLCASSNPTGGNTEAFFGQGTRLTVV.

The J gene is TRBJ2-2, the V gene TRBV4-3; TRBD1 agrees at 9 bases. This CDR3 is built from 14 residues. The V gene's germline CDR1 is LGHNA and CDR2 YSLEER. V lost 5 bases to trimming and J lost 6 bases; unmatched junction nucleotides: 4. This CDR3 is CASSLTGGAGELFF. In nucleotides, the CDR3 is TGCGCCAGCAGCTTGACAGGGGGAGCCGGGGAGCTGTTTTTT.

Written as DNA, the CDR3 is TGCGCCAGCAGCCAAGGTACAATGGGACAGCTGTTCACTGAAGCTTTCTTT. It is translated as CASSQGTMGQLFTEAFF. The chain has TRBV4-3 and TRBJ1-1; 7 bases align to TRBD1. Losses at the gene ends were 1 base for V and 4 bases for J; bases not matched to a gene: 12. There are 17 residues in the CDR3. The germline V gene has CDR1 LGHNA and CDR2 YSLEER.

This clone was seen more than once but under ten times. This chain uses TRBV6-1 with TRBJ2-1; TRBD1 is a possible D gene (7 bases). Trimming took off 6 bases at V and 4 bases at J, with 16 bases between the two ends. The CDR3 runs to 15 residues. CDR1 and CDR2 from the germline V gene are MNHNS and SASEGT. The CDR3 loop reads CASRFSRGTYNEQFF. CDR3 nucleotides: TGTGCCAGCAGATTCAGCAGGGGGACTTACAATGAGCAGTTCTTC.

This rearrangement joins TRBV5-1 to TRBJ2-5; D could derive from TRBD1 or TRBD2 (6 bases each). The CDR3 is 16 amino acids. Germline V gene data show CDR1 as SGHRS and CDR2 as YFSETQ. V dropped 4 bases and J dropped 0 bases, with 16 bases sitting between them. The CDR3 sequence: CASSVGGGPYQETQYF. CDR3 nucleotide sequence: TGCGCCAGCAGCGTCGGAGGGGGGCCCTACCAAGAGACCCAGTACTTC. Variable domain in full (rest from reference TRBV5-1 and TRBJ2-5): KAGVTQTPRYLIKTRGQQVTLSCSPISGHRSVSWYQQTPGQGLQFLFEYFSETQRNKGNFPGRFSGRQFSNSRSEMNVSTLELGDSALYLCASSVGGGPYQETQYFGPGTRLLVL.

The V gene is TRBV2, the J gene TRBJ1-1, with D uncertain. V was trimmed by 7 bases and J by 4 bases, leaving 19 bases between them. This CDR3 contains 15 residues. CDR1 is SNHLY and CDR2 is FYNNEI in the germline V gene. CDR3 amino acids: CASNPFAGAATEAFF. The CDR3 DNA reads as TGTGCCAGCAACCCGTTCGCGGGAGCAGCCACTGAAGCTTTCTTT.

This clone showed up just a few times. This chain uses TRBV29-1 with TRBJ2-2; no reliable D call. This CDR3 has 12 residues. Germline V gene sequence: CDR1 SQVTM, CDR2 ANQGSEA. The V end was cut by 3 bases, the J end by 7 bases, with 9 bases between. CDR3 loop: CSVDIGIGELFF. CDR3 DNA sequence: TGCAGCGTTGACATAGGGATCGGGGAGCTGTTTTTT.

The CDR3 protein is CASSLAGPETQYF. CDR3 in DNA: TGTGCCAGCAGCTTAGCCGGTCCGGAGACCCAGTACTTC. This rearrangement joins TRBV7-9 to TRBJ2-5; D gene ambiguous. The CDR3 totals 13 residues. Trimming pared 0 bases from V and 5 bases from J, leaving 7 bases between. CDR1 and CDR2 from the germline V gene are SEHNR and FQNEAQ (reference sequence).

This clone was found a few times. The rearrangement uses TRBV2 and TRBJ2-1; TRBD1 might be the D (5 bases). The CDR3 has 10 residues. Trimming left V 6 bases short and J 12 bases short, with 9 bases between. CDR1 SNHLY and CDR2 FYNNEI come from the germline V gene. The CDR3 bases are TGTGCCAGCAGCAGGGTCGGGCAGTTCTTC. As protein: CASSRVGQFF.

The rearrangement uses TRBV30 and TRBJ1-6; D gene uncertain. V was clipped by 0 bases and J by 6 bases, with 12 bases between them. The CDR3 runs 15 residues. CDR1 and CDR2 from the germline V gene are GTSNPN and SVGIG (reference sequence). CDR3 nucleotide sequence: TGTGCCTGGAGTGTAATGGGGTTCGGTAATTCACCCCTCCACTTT. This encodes CAWSVMGFGNSPLHF.

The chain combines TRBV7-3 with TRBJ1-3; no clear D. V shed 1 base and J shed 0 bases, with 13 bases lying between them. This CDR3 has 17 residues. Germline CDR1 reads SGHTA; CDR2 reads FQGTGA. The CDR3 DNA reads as TGTGCCAGCAGCTTAATGCCACCTGCAAGCTCTGGAAACACCATATATTTT. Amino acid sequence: CASSLMPPASSGNTIYF. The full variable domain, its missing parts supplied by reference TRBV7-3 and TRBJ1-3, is GAGVSQTPSNKVTEKGKYVELRCDPISGHTALYWYRQSLGQGPEFLIYFQGTGAADDSGLPNDRFFAVRPEGSVSTLKIQRTERGDSAVYLCASSLMPPASSGNTIYFGEGSWLTVV.

The CDR3 DNA reads as TGTGCCAGCAGTGAATGGAGGCCGGGGGGGATTGAAGCTTTCTTT. It codes for CASSEWRPGGIEAFF. This sequence joins TRBV25-1 and TRBJ1-1; possibly TRBD1 for D (5 bases). V gave up 1 base and J gave up 7 bases, with 16 bases separating them. The CDR3 has 15 residues. The V gene's germline CDR1 is MGHDK and CDR2 SYGVNS. Looking up the rest from reference TRBV25-1 and TRBJ1-1 gives the full variable domain: EADIYQTPRYLVIGTGKKITLECSQTMGHDKMYWYQQDPGMELHLIHYSYGVNSTEKGDLSSESTVSRIRTEHFPLTLESARPSHTSQYLCASSEWRPGGIEAFFGQGTRLTVV.

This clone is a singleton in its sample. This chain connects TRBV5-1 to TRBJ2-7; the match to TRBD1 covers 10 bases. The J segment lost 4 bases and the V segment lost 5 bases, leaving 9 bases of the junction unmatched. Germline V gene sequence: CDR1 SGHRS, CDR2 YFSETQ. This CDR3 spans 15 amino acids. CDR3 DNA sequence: TGCGCCAGCAGAGCACTTGGGACAGGGGCGTACGAGCAGTACTTC. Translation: CASRALGTGAYEQYF.

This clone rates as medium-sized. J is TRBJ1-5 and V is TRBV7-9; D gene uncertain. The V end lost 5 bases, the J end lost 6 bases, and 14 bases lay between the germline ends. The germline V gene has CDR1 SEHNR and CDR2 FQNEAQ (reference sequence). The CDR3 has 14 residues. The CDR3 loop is CASSPPGEVQPQHF. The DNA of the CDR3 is TGTGCCAGCAGCCCCCCCGGGGAGGTTCAGCCCCAGCATTTT.

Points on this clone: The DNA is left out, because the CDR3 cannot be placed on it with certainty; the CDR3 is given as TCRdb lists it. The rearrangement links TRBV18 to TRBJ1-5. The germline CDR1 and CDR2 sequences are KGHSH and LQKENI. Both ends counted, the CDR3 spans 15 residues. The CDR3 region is CASSPVSGPDQPQHF.